One and the same sample provided the 19 T cell receptor beta chains below, sequenced in a study of blood T cell repertoires in COVID-19. Assay used: immunoSEQ multiplex PCR; TCRdb lists only in-frame clones, some missing. The top ten clones hold around 5% of a sample with some 160,000 clones, roughly 91% of them seen once. Source material: peripheral blood. The source of these receptors is a man between 18 and 35 years old with COVID-19, enrolled during active disease.

J is TRBJ1-3 and V is TRBV30; 7 bases align to TRBD1. Trimming took 3 bases from V and 0 from J; bases not matched to a gene: 2. This CDR3 region has 14 residues. Germline V gene data show CDR1 as GTSNPN and CDR2 as SVGIG (reference sequence). This chain's CDR3 is CAWRTGFSGNTIYF. For the CDR3, the DNA is TGTGCCTGGAGGACAGGGTTCTCTGGAAACACCATATATTTT.

CDR3 in amino acids: CASSLGTGDTSYEQYF. The CDR3 bases are TGTGCCAGCAGCCTGGGGACAGGGGATACCTCCTACGAGCAGTACTTC. V gene TRBV5-6 combines with J gene TRBJ2-7; TRBD1 agrees at 10 bases. Germline V gene sequence: CDR1 SGHDT, CDR2 YYEEEE. V lost 4 bases, J lost 0 bases, and 7 bases stayed unmatched. The CDR3 contains 16 residues.

This chain uses TRBV10-3 with TRBJ1-5; 10 nucleotides agree with TRBD1. J was trimmed by 2 bases and V by 4 bases; bases with no gene match: 8. Germline values: CDR1 ENHRY, CDR2 SYGVKD. This CDR3 spans 17 amino acids. The CDR3 DNA sequence: TGTGCCATCAGTGTTCGAGACAGGGGGCGCGGCAATCAGCCCCAGCATTTT. This encodes CAISVRDRGRGNQPQHF.

The chain recombines TRBV29-1 with TRBJ2-1; 10 positions agree with TRBD1. Germline V lookup: CDR1 SQVTM, CDR2 ANQGSEA. V trimming: 4 bases; J trimming: 6 bases; junction bases outside the gene matches: 3. This CDR3 region has 13 residues. CDR3 DNA: TGCAGCGTTGTGGGACAGGGGATCAATGAGCAGTTCTTC. It yields the protein CSVVGQGINEQFF.

The V call is TRBV27, the J call TRBJ2-7, with 7 nucleotides matching TRBD2. Germline V gene lookup returns CDR1 MNHEY and CDR2 SMNVEV (reference sequence). The CDR3 loop spans 13 amino acids. J was trimmed by 6 bases and V by 2 bases; bases with no gene match: 4. The CDR3, as DNA: TGTGCCAGCAGTTTAGGCGGGAGTGGCGAGCAGTACTTC. Amino acid sequence: CASSLGGSGEQYF.

CDR3 in amino acids: CASSLQTGGHGYTF. DNA for the CDR3: TGCGCCAGCAGCCTCCAGACAGGGGGCCATGGCTACACCTTC. The chain carries TRBV5-1 and TRBJ1-2; 10 positions agree with TRBD1. The CDR3 covers 14 residues. Germline V gives CDR1 SGHRS, CDR2 YFSETQ. V shed 4 bases and J 6 bases; nucleotides not matched to a gene: 6.

V and J are TRBV30 and TRBJ2-5; the D gene is possibly TRBD1 (5 bases). Per germline, CDR1 GTSNPN and CDR2 SVGIG (reference sequence). The CDR3 runs to 15 residues. V lost 0 bases and J lost 5, with 16 bases in between. This CDR3 is CAWSVQGARWETQYF. The DNA of the CDR3 is TGTGCCTGGAGTGTACAAGGGGCGCGGTGGGAGACCCAGTACTTC.

This chain uses TRBV27 with TRBJ2-7, with D maybe TRBD1 (6 bases). V was trimmed by 2 bases and J by 3 bases, leaving 11 bases between them. The length of the CDR3 is 14 residues. CDR1 and CDR2 from the germline V gene are MNHEY and SMNVEV (reference sequence). The CDR3 protein is CASSLGGRGYEQYF. The CDR3 DNA sequence: TGTGCCAGCAGTTTAGGGGGCAGGGGCTACGAGCAGTACTTC.

V usage is TRBV27 and J usage is TRBJ2-3; 9 nucleotides align to TRBD2. Germline loops: CDR1 MNHEY, CDR2 SMNVEV (reference sequence). CDR3 size: 15 residues. J lost 2 bases, V lost 7 bases, and 7 bases had no gene match. CDR3 in amino acids: CASNRLAEITDTQYF. The CDR3, as DNA: TGTGCCAGCAACAGACTAGCGGAAATCACAGATACGCAGTATTTT.

The chain recombines TRBV5-1 with TRBJ2-7, with a possible D match to TRBD1 (6 bases). Germline V lookup: CDR1 SGHRS, CDR2 YFSETQ. CDR3 length equals 12 residues. V dropped 4 bases and J dropped 4 bases, with 9 bases sitting between them. In DNA form, the CDR3 reads TGCGCCAGCAGCGGGGACACGTACGAGCAGTACTTC. It translates to CASSGDTYEQYF. Complete variable domain (other parts from reference TRBV5-1 and TRBJ2-7): KAGVTQTPRYLIKTRGQQVTLSCSPISGHRSVSWYQQTPGQGLQFLFEYFSETQRNKGNFPGRFSGRQFSNSRSEMNVSTLELGDSALYLCASSGDTYEQYFGPGTRLTVT.

The chain is built from TRBV28 and TRBJ2-7, with TRBD2 as a possible D gene (5 bases). This CDR3 has 16 amino acids. Germline assignment: CDR1 MDHEN and CDR2 SYDVKM. V gave up 6 bases and J gave up 1 base, with 19 bases separating them. DNA of the CDR3: TGTGCCAGCAGCCCCCTTGAGGGAAGGGAATCCTACGAGCAGTACTTC. Amino acids: CASSPLEGRESYEQYF.

CDR3 nucleotides: TGTGCCAGCAGTAGGACAGGGGGCGCGAAGGTTGAGCCCCAGCATTTT. Its translation is CASSRTGGAKVEPQHF. V usage is TRBV2 and J usage is TRBJ1-5; TRBD1 agrees at 11 bases. The trim removed 5 bases at V and 8 bases at J, leaving 11 bases unmatched. Germline V gene sequence: CDR1 SNHLY, CDR2 FYNNEI. The CDR3 spans 16 residues.

The V and J genes are TRBV20-1 and TRBJ2-1; D unresolved. The CDR3 runs to 11 residues. The germline V gene has CDR1 DFQATT and CDR2 SNEGSKA (reference sequence). V was clipped by 2 bases and J by 3 bases, with 2 bases between them. The CDR3 loop is CSARLYNEQFF. The DNA for the CDR3 is TGCAGTGCTAGACTCTACAATGAGCAGTTCTTC.

The chain combines TRBV19 with TRBJ2-5; the match to TRBD1 covers 7 bases. The CDR3 extends over 12 amino acids. Germline assignment: CDR1 LNHDA and CDR2 SQIVND (reference sequence). J lost 5 bases, V lost 7 bases, and 4 bases had no gene match. Here the CDR3 reads CASKGGRETQYF. The CDR3 region has the DNA TGTGCCAGTAAAGGGGGCCGGGAGACCCAGTACTTC.

The chain joins TRBV19 to TRBJ1-1; D remains ambiguous. The V end lost 4 bases, the J end lost 1 base, and 13 bases lay between the germline ends. The CDR3 is 15 residues long. Germline CDR1 and CDR2: LNHDA and SQIVND (reference sequence). CDR3 sequence: CASSTTIGSNTEAFF. The CDR3 DNA reads as TGTGCCAGTAGTACAACTATCGGGTCGAACACTGAAGCTTTCTTT.

The chain's CDR3 is CASSPRQGYEQYF. In DNA form, the CDR3 reads TGTGCCAGCAGCCCCAGACAGGGCTACGAGCAGTACTTC. V gene TRBV9 combines with J gene TRBJ2-7, with TRBD1 identical over 7 bases. The germline CDR1 and CDR2 sequences are SGDLS and YYNGEE. Trimming cost V 4 bases and J 3 bases; bases outside gene matches: 4. There are 13 residues in the CDR3.

The chain links TRBV7-8 to TRBJ2-7; D might be TRBD1 (6 bases). V was cut by 5 bases and J by 0 bases, with 14 bases left in between. Germline V CDR1 and CDR2: SGHVS, FQNEAQ. The CDR3 contains 15 residues. The CDR3 DNA follows: TGTGCCAGCAGCCCGACAGGTCAGAGCTCCTACGAGCAGTACTTC. This codes for CASSPTGQSSYEQYF. The full variable domain, its missing parts supplied by reference TRBV7-8 and TRBJ2-7, is GAGVSQSPRYKVAKRGQDVALRCDPISGHVSLFWYQQALGQGPEFLTYFQNEAQLDKSGLPSDRFFAERPEGSVSTLKIQRTQQEDSAVYLCASSPTGQSSYEQYFGPGTRLTVT.

The rearrangement links TRBV10-3 to TRBJ2-4; D gene unclear. Germline assignment: CDR1 ENHRY and CDR2 SYGVKD. The length of the CDR3 is 17 residues. V was pared by 0 bases and J by 0 bases, with 12 bases between. As DNA, the CDR3 is TGTGCCATCAGTGAGTCGATAGCTACCATAGCCAAAAACATTCAGTACTTC. It is translated as CAISESIATIAKNIQYF.

This chain joins TRBV19 and TRBJ1-1; no clear D. The V end lost 7 bases, the J end lost 1 base, and 7 bases lay between the germline ends. This CDR3 is 12 amino acids long. The germline CDR1 and CDR2 sequences are LNHDA and SQIVND (reference sequence). The CDR3 DNA reads TGTGCCAGTAAGGAGAGGAACACTGAAGCTTTCTTT. Its protein is CASKERNTEAFF.